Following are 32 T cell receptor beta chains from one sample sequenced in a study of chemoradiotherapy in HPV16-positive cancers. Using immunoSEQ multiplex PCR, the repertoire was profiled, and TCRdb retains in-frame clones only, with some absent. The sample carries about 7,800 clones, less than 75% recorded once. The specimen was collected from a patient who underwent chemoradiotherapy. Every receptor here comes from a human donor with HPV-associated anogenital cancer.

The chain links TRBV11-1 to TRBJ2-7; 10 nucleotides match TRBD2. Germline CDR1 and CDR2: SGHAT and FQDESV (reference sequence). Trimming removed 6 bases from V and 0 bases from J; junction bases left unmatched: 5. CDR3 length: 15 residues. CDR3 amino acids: CASRPRTSGSYEQYF. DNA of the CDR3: TGTGCCAGCAGACCCCGGACTAGCGGCTCCTACGAGCAGTACTTC.

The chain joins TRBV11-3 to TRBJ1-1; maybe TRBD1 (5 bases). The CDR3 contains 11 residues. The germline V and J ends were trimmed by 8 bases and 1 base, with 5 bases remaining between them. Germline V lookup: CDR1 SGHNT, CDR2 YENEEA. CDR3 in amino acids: CASGGNTEAFF. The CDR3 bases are TGTGCCAGCGGGGGGAACACTGAAGCTTTCTTT.

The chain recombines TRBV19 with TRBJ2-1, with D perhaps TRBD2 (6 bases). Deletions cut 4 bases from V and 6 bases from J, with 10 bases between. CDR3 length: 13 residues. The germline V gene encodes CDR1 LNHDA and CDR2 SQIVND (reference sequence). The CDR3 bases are TGTGCCAGTAGTAGAGGGGACTTCAATGAGCAGTTCTTC. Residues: CASSRGDFNEQFF.

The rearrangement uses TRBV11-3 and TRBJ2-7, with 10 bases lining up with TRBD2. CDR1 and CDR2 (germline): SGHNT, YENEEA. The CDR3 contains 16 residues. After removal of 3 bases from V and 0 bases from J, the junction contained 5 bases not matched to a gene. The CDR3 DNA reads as TGTGCCAGCAGCTTGGTCCTAGCGGGGGCCTCCTACGAGCAGTACGTC. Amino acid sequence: CASSLVLAGASYEQYV.

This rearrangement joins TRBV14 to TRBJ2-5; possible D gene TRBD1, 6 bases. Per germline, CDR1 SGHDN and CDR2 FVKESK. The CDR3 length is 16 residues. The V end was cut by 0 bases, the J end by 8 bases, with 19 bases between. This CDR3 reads CASSQEQGTGRDTQYF. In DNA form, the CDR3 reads TGTGCCAGCAGCCAAGAGCAAGGTACAGGGAGAGATACCCAGTACTTC. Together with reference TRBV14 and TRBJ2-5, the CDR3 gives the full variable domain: EAGVTQFPSHSVIEKGQTVTLRCDPISGHDNLYWYRRVMGKEIKFLLHFVKESKQDESGMPNNRFLAERTGGTYSTLKVQPAELEDSGVYFCASSQEQGTGRDTQYFGPGTRLLVL.

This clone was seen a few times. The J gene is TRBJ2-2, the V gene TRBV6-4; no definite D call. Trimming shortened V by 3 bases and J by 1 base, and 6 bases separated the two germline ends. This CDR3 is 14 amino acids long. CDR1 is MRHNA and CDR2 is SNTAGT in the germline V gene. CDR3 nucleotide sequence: TGTGCCAGCAGTGAAAACGGGAACACCGGGGAGCTGTTTTTT. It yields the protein CASSENGNTGELFF.

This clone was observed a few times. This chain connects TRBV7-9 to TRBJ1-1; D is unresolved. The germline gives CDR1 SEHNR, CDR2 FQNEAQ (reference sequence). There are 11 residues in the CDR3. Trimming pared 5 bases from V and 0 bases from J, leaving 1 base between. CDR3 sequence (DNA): TGTGCCAGCAGCATGAACACTGAAGCTTTCTTT. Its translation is CASSMNTEAFF.

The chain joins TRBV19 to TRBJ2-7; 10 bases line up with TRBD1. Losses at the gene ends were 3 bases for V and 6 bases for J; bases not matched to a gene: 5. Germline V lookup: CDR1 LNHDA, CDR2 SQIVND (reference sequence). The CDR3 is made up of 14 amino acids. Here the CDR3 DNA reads TGTGCCAGTAGTATCATCCGACAGGGGGCCGAGCAGTACTTC. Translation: CASSIIRQGAEQYF.

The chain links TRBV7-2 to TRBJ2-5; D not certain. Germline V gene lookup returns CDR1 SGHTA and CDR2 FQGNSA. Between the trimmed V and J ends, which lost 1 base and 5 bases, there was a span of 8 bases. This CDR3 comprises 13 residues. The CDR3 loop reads CASSLELTETQYF. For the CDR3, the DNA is TGTGCCAGCAGCTTAGAGCTGACCGAGACCCAGTACTTC.

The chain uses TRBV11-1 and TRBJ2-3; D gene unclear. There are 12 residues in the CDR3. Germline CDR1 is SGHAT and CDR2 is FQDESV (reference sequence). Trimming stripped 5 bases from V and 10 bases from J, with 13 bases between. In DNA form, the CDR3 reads TGTGCCAGCAGCGCGACCTTGTGGGCGCAGTATTTT. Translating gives CASSATLWAQYF.

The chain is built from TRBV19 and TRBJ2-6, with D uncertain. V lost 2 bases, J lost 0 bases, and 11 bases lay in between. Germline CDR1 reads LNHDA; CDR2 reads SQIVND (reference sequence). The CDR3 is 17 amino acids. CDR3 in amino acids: CASSITRHFSGANVLTF. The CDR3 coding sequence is TGTGCCAGTAGTATAACCCGCCACTTCTCTGGGGCCAACGTCCTGACTTTC.

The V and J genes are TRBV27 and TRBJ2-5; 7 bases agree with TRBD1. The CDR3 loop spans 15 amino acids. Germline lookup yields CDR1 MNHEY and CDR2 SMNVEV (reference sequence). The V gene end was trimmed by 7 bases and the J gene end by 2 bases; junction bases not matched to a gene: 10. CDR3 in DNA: TGTGCCAGCATGGGGTTGAGGGGGCCGCAAGAGACCCAGTACTTC. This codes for CASMGLRGPQETQYF.

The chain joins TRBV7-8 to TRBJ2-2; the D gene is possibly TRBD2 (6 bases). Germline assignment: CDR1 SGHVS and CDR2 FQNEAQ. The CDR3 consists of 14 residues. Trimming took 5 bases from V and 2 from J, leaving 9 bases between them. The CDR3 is CASSVSGNTGELFF. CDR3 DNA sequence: TGTGCCAGCAGCGTTAGCGGAAACACCGGGGAGCTGTTTTTT. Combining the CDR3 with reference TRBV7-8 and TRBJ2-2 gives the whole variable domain GAGVSQSPRYKVAKRGQDVALRCDPISGHVSLFWYQQALGQGPEFLTYFQNEAQLDKSGLPSDRFFAERPEGSVSTLKIQRTQQEDSAVYLCASSVSGNTGELFFGEGSRLTVL.

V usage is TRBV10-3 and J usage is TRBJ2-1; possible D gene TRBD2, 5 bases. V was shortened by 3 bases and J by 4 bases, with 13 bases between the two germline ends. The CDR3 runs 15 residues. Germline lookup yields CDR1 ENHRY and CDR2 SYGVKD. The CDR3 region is CAISEGNEGYNEQFF. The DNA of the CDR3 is TGTGCCATCAGTGAAGGGAATGAGGGTTACAATGAGCAGTTCTTC.

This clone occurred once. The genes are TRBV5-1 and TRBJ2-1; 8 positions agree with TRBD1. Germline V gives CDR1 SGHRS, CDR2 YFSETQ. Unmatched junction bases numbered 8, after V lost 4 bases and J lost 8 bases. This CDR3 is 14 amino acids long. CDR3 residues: CASSRTGLLDEQFF. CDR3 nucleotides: TGCGCCAGCAGCCGGACAGGGCTCCTCGATGAGCAGTTCTTC.

CDR3 amino acids: CASSGRTGRVNTEAFF. CDR3 DNA sequence: TGCGCCAGCAGCGGACGGACAGGACGGGTGAACACTGAAGCTTTCTTT. The chain carries TRBV5-1 and TRBJ1-1; 7 bases line up with TRBD1. This CDR3 comprises 16 residues. Germline CDR1 SGHRS, CDR2 YFSETQ. The ends lost 4 bases at V and 0 bases at J; junction bases unmatched: 9. Using reference TRBV5-1 and TRBJ1-1 for the parts outside the CDR3, the full variable domain is KAGVTQTPRYLIKTRGQQVTLSCSPISGHRSVSWYQQTPGQGLQFLFEYFSETQRNKGNFPGRFSGRQFSNSRSEMNVSTLELGDSALYLCASSGRTGRVNTEAFFGQGTRLTVV.

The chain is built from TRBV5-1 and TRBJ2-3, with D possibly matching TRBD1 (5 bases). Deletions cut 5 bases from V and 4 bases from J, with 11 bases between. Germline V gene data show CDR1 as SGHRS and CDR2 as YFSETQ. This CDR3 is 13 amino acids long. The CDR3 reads CASRSQGADTQYF. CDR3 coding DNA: TGCGCCAGCAGGTCCCAGGGCGCAGATACGCAGTATTTT.

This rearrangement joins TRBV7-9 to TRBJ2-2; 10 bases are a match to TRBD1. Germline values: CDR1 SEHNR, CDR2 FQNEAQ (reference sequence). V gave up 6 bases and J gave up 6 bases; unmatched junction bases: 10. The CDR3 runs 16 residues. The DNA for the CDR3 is TGTGCCAGCAGTGCCGGGACAGGGGTTTTGGCCGGGGAGCTGTTTTTT. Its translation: CASSAGTGVLAGELFF. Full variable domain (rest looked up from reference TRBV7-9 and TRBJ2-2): DTGVSQNPRHKITKRGQNVTFRCDPISEHNRLYWYRQTLGQGPEFLTYFQNEAQLEKSRLLSDRFSAERPKGSFSTLEIQRTEQGDSAMYLCASSAGTGVLAGELFFGEGSRLTVL.

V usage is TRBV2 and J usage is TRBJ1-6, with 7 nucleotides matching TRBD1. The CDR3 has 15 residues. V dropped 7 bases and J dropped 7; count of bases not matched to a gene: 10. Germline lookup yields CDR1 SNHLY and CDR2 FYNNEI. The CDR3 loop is CASTGSTGSNSPLHF. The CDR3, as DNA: TGTGCCAGCACCGGATCGACAGGGAGCAATTCACCCCTCCACTTT.

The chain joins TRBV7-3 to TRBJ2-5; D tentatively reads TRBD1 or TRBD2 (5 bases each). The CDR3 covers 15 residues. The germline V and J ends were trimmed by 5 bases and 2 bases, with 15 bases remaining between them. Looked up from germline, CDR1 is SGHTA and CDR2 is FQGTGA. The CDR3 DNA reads TGTGCCAGCAGCAGGGACGGCAGAGAGCAAGAGACCCAGTACTTC. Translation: CASSRDGREQETQYF.

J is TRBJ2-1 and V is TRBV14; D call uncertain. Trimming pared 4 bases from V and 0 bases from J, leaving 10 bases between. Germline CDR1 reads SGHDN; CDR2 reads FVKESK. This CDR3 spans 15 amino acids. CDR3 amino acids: CASSLRLHSYNEQFF. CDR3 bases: TGTGCCAGCAGCCTCCGTCTGCACTCCTACAATGAGCAGTTCTTC.

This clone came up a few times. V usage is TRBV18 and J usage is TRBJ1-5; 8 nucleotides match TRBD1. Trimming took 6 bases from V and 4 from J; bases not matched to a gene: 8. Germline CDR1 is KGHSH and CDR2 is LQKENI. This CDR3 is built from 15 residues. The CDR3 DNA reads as TGTGCCAGCTCCGAGGGCAGGGGGCAGAATCAGCCCCAGCATTTT. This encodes CASSEGRGQNQPQHF. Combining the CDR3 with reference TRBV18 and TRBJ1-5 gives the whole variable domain NAGVMQNPRHLVRRRGQEARLRCSPMKGHSHVYWYRQLPEEGLKFMVYLQKENIIDESGMPKERFSAEFPKEGPSILRIQQVVRGDSAAYFCASSEGRGQNQPQHFGDGTRLSIL.

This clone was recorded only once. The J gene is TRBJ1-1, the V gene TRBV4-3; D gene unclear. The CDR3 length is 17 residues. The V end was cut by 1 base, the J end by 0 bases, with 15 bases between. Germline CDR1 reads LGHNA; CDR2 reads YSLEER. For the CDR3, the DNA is TGCGCCAGCAGCCAAGCATCTGGATTTTACATGAACACTGAAGCTTTCTTT. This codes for CASSQASGFYMNTEAFF.

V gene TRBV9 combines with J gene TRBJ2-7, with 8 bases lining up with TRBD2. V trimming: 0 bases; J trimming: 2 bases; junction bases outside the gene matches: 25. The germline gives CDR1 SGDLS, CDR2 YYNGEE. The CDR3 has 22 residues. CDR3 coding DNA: TGTGCCAGCAGCGTAGGTGTGGCGGTAAGCGGGAGCTCCCTTGCGTATCCCTACGAGCAGTACTTC. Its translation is CASSVGVAVSGSSLAYPYEQYF.

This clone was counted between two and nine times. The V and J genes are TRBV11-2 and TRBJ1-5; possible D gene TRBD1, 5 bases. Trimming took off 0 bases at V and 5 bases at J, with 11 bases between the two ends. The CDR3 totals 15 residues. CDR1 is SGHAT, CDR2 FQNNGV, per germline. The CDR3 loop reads CASSLDAGDHQPQHF. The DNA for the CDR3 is TGTGCCAGCAGCTTAGATGCGGGGGATCATCAGCCCCAGCATTTT.

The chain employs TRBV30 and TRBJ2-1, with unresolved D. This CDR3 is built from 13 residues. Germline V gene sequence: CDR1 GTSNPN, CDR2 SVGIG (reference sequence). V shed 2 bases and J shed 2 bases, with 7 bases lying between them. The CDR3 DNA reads TGTGCCTGGAGTACCTCTCCCTACAATGAGCAGTTCTTC. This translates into CAWSTSPYNEQFF.

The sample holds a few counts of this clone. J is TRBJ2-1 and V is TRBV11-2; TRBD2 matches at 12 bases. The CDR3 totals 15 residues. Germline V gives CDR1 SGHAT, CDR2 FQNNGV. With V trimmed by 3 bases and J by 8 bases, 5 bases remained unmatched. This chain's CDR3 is CASSFRLAGEYEQFF. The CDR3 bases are TGTGCCAGCAGCTTTAGACTAGCGGGAGAGTATGAGCAGTTCTTC.

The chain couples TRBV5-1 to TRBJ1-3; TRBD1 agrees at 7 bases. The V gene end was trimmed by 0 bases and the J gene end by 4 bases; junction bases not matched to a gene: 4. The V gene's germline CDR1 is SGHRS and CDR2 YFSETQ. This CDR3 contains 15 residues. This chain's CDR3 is CASSLGGQPGNTIYF. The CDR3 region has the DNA TGCGCCAGCAGCTTGGGGGGACAGCCCGGAAACACCATATATTTT.

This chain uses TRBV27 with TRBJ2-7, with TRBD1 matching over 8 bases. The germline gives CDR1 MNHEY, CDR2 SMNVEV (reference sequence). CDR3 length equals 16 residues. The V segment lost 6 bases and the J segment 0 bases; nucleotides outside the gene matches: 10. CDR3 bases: TGTGCCAGCAGCTCCCGGACAGGGCAAAGCTCCTACGAGCAGTACGTC. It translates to CASSSRTGQSSYEQYV.

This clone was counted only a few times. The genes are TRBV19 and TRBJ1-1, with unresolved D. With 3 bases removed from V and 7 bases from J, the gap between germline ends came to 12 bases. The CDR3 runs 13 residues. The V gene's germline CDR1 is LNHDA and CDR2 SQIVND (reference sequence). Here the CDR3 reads CASSIPGGLEAFF. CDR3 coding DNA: TGTGCCAGTAGTATTCCGGGAGGTCTTGAAGCTTTCTTT.

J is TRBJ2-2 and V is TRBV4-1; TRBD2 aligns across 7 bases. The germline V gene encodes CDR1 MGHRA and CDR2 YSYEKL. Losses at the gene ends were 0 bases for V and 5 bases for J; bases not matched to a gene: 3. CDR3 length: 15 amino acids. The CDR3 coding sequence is TGCGCCAGCAGCCAAGATGTGGGGGGGACCGGGGAGCTGTTTTTT. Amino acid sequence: CASSQDVGGTGELFF.

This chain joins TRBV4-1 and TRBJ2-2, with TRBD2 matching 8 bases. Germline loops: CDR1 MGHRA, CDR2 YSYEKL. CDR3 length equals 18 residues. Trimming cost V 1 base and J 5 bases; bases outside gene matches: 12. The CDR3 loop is CASSQVSIAGTITGELFF. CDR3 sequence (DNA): TGCGCCAGCAGCCAAGTTTCGATAGCGGGAACGATTACCGGGGAGCTGTTTTTT.